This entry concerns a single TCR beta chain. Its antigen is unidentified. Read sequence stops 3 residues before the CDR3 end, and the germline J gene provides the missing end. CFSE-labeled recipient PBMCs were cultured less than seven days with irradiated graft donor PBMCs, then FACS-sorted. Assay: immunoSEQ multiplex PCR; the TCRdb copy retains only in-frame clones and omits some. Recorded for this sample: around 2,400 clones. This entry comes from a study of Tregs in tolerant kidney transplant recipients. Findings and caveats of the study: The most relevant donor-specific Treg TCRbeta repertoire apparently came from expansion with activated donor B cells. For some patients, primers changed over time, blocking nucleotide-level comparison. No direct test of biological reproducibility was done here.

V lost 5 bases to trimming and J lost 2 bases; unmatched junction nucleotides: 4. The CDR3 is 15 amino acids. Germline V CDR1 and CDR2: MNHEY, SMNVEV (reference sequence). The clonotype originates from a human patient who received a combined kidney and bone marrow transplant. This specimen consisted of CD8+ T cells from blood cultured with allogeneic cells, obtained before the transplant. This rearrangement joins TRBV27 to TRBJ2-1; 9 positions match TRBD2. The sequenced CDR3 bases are TGTGCCAGCAGTCGCGGGGGGGCCCCCTACAATGAG. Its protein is CASSRGGAPYNE. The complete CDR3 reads CASSRGGAPYNEQFF.